This T cell receptor (beta chain) appears in the sequencing data of a study of T cell repertoires in cytomegalovirus infection. The wider study: Public TCR beta signatures marked donors with CMV infection and the matching HLA. Study-level points and caveats: What dominated the ex vivo response were HLA-C-restricted CMV-specific TCR beta clonotypes. CMV carriers with the relevant HLA were identified by cumulative public TCR beta family frequency.

This clonotype was recorded many times. Its matching antigen is unknown. TCRdb reanalysed the reads using MiXCR and keeps one entry per CDR3 protein. The data contain about 120,000 distinct CDR3 sequences, roughly a tenth of them seen just once; the ten biggest clones take up 31%. The length of the CDR3 is 18 residues. Trimming cost V 5 bases and J 2 bases; bases outside gene matches: 15. The germline V gene encodes CDR1 SGHTA and CDR2 FQGNSA. This clonotype was sampled from a human donor in good health (CMV status not recorded). Some clones in this sample may be carry-over from other donors' samples. This sequence joins TRBV7-2 and TRBJ2-1, with TRBD1 matching over 7 bases. What was sequenced was PBMCs, sequenced either directly or after in vitro stimulation (not recorded which). This CDR3 is CASSLDPRQGSTYNEQFF. Here the CDR3 DNA reads TGTGCCAGCAGCCTCGACCCAAGACAGGGCTCAACCTACAATGAGCAGTTCTTC.